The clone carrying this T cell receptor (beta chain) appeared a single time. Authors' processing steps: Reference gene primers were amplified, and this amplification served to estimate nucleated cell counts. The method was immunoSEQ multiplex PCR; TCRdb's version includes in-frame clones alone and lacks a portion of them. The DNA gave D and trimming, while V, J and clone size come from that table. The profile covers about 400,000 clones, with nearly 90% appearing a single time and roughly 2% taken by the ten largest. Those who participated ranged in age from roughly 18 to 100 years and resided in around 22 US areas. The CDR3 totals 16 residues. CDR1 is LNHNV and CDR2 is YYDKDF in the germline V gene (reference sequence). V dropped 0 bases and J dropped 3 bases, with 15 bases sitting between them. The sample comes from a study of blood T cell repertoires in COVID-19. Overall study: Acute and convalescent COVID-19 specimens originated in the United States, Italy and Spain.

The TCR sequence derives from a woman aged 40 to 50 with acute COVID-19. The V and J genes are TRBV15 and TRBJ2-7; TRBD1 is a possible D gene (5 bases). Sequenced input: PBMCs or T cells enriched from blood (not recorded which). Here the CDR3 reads CATSRDLTQGIYEQYF. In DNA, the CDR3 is TGTGCCACCAGCAGAGATCTGACCCAGGGCATCTACGAGCAGTACTTC.